The 5 T cell receptor beta chains given below trace back to one sample, sequenced in a study of radiotherapy plus CTLA-4 blockade in lung cancer. TCRdb's copy holds only in-frame clones and misses some; the assay was immunoSEQ multiplex PCR. The data contain under 110,000 clones, 85% to 90% of them seen just once; the ten biggest clones take up over 2%. The sequencing used peripheral blood, collected from a patient treated with radiotherapy plus ipilimumab. Source of these receptors: a human donor with non-small cell lung cancer that progressed on radiotherapy plus ipilimumab. Some clones in this sample may be carry-over from other donors' samples.

The V gene is TRBV7-3, the J gene TRBJ2-4, with TRBD2 identical over 7 bases. Per germline, CDR1 SGHTA and CDR2 FQGTGA. The junction had 7 bases not matched to a gene; V was cut back by 2 bases and J by 6 bases. The CDR3 has 15 residues. The CDR3 DNA sequence: TGTGCCAGCAGCTTAGAAGCGGGGTTTGGAAACATTCAGTACTTC. Protein product: CASSLEAGFGNIQYF. The full variable domain, with the rest looked up from reference TRBV7-3 and TRBJ2-4, is GAGVSQTPSNKVTEKGKYVELRCDPISGHTALYWYRQSLGQGPEFLIYFQGTGAADDSGLPNDRFFAVRPEGSVSTLKIQRTERGDSAVYLCASSLEAGFGNIQYFGAGTRLSVL.

CDR3 sequence: CASSLASDQPQHF. CDR3 nucleotides: TGTGCCAGCAGCTTAGCGTCGGATCAGCCCCAGCATTTT. The chain recombines TRBV11-2 with TRBJ1-5; the D is unclear. The CDR3 length is 13 residues. CDR1 is SGHAT, CDR2 FQNNGV, per germline. The V and J ends lost 1 base and 5 bases respectively, with 6 bases between them.

The rearrangement uses TRBV6-1 and TRBJ1-5; D is unclear. There are 16 residues in the CDR3. Germline CDR1 MNHNS, CDR2 SASEGT. The germline V and J ends were trimmed by 2 bases and 4 bases, with 15 bases remaining between them. The CDR3 bases are TGTGCCAGCAGTGAAATTGGCAGAACCCCTAATCAGCCCCAGCATTTT. It is translated as CASSEIGRTPNQPQHF.

The chain employs TRBV5-1 and TRBJ1-6, with D maybe TRBD1 (5 bases). There are 17 residues in the CDR3. Germline-derived CDR1 and CDR2 are SGHRS and YFSETQ. Trimming took 5 bases from V and 4 from J, leaving 19 bases between them. The CDR3: CASRHSTGTAYNSPLHF. DNA of the CDR3: TGCGCCAGCAGACACTCCACCGGGACGGCTTATAATTCACCCCTCCACTTT.

The gene calls are TRBV2 and TRBJ2-7; weak D call: TRBD2 (5 bases). The CDR3 has 13 amino acids. In germline, CDR1 is SNHLY, CDR2 FYNNEI. Trimming left V 1 base short and J 3 bases short, with 7 bases between. CDR3 region: CASSEVTSYEQYF. The CDR3 DNA reads TGTGCCAGCAGTGAAGTTACTAGCTACGAGCAGTACTTC.